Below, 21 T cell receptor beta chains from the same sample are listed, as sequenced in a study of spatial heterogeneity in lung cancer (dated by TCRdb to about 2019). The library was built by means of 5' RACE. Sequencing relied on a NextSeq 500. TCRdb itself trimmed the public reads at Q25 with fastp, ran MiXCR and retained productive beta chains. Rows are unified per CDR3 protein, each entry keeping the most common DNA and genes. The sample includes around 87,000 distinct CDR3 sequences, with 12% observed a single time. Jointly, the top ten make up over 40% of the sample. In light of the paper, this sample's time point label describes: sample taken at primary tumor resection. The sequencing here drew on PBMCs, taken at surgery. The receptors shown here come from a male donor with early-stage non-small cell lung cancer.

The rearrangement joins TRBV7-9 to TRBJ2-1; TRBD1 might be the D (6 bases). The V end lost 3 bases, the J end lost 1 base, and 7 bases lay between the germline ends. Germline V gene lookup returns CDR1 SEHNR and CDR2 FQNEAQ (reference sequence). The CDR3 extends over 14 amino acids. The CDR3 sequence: CASSFQGSYNEQFF. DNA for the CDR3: TGTGCCAGCAGCTTCCAGGGGTCCTACAATGAGCAGTTCTTC.

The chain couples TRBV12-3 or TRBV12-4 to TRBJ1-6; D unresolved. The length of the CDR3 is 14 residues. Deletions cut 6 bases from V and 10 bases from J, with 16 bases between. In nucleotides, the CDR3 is TGTGCCAGCAGGTATACGGAAGGTCCCTCACCCCTCCACTTT. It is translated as CASRYTEGPSPLHF.

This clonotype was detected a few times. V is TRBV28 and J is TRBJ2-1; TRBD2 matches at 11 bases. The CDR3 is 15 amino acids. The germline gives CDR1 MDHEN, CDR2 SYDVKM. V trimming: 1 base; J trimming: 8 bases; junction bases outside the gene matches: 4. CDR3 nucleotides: TGTGCCAGCAGTTTATATAGCGGGAGGGCCCATGAGCAGTTCTTC. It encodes CASSLYSGRAHEQFF.

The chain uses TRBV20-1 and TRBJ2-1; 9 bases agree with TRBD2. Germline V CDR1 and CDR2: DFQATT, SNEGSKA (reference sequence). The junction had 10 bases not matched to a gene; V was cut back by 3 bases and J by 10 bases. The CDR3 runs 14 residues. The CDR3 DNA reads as TGCAGTGCTAGTTTTCTAGCGGGACCGGAGGAGCAGTTCTTC. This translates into CSASFLAGPEEQFF.

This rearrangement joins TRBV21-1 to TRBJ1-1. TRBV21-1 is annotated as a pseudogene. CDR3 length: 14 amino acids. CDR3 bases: TGTGCCAGCAGCAAAACGAAAAGAGGCACTGAAGCTTTCTTT. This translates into CASSKTKRGTEAFF.

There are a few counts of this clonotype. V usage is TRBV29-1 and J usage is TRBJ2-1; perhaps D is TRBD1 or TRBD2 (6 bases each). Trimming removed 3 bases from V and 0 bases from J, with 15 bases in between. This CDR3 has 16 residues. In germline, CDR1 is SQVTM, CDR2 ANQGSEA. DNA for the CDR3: TGCAGCGTTGACTTAGGTAGGGGGGCCTCCTACAATGAGCAGTTCTTC. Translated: CSVDLGRGASYNEQFF.

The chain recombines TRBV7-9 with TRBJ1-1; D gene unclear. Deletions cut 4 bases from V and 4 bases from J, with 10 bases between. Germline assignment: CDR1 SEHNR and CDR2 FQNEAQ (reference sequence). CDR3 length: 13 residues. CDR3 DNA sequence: TGTGCCAGCAGCTCACAAGAAGGCACTGAAGCTTTCTTT. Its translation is CASSSQEGTEAFF.

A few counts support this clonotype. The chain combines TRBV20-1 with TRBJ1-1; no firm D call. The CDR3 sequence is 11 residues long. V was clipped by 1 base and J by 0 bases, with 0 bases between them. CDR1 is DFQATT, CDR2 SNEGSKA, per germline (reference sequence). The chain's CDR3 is CSARVNTEAFF. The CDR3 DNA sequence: TGCAGTGCTAGAGTGAACACTGAAGCTTTCTTT.

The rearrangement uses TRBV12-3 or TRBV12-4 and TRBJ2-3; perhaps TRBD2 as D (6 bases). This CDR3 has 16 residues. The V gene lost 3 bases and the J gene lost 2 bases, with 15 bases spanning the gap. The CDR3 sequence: CASSFLSSEFTDTQYF. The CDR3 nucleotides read TGTGCCAGCAGTTTTCTTTCTAGCGAATTCACAGATACGCAGTATTTT.

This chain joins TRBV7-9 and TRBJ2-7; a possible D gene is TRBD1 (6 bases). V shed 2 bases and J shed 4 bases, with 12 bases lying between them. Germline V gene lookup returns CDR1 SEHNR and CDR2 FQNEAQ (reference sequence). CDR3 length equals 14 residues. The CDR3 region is CASSLTDRRYEQYF. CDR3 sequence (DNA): TGTGCCAGCAGCTTAACGGACAGACGATACGAGCAGTACTTC.

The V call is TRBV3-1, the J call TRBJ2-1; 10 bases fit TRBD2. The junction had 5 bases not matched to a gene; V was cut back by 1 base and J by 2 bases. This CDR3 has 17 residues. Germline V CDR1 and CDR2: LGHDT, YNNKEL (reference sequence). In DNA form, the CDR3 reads TGTGCCAGCAGCCAAGGGACTAGCGGAGTTCCCTACAATGAGCAGTTCTTC. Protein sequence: CASSQGTSGVPYNEQFF.

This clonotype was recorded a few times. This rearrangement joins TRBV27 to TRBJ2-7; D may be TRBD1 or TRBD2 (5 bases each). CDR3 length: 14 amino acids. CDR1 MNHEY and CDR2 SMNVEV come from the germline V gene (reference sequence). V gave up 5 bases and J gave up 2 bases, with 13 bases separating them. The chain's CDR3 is CASSIRDGPYEQYF. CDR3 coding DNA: TGTGCCAGCAGTATCCGGGACGGACCCTACGAGCAGTACTTC.

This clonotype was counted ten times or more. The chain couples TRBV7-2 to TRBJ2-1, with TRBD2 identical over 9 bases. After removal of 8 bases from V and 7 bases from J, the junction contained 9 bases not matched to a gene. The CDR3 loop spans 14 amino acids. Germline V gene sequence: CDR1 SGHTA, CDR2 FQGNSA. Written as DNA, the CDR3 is TGTGCCAGCGGTCCGCGGGGGGGCATGAATGAGCAGTTCTTC. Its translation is CASGPRGGMNEQFF.

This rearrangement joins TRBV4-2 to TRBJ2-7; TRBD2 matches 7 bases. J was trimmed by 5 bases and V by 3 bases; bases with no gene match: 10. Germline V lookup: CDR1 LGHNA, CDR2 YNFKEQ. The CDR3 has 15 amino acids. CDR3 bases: TGTGCCAGCAGCCAGGGAGTAAAGCGGGAAGACGAGCAGTACTTC. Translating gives CASSQGVKREDEQYF.

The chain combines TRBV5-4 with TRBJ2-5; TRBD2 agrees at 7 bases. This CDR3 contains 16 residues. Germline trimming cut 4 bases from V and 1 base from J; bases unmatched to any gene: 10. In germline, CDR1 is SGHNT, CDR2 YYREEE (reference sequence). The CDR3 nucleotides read TGTGCCAGCAGCCCGGGCGGCCTAGCGGTCCAAGAGACCCAGTACTTC. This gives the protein CASSPGGLAVQETQYF. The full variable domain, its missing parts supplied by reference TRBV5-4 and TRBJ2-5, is ETGVTQSPTHLIKTRGQQVTLRCSSQSGHNTVSWYQQALGQGPQFIFQYYREEENGRGNFPPRFSGLQFPNYSSELNVNALELDDSALYLCASSPGGLAVQETQYFGPGTRLLVL.

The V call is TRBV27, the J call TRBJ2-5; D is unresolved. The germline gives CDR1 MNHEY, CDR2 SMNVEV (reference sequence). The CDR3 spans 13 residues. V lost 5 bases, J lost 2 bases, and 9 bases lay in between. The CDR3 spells CASSKRMQETQYF. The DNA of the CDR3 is TGTGCCAGCAGTAAGAGGATGCAAGAGACCCAGTACTTC.

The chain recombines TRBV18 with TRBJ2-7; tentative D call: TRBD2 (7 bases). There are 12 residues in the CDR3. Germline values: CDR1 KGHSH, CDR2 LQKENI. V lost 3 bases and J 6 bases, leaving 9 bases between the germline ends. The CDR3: CASSPGGGEQYF. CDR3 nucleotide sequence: TGTGCCAGCTCACCGGGAGGGGGCGAGCAGTACTTC.

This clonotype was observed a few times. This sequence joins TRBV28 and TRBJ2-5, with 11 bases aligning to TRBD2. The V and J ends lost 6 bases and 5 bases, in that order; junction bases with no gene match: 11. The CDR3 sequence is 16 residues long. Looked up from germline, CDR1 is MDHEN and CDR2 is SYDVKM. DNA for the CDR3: TGTGCCAGCAGACCCCGGGCCGCTAGCGGGGGGGAGACCCAGTACTTC. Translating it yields CASRPRAASGGETQYF. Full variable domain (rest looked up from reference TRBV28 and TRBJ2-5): DVKVTQSSRYLVKRTGEKVFLECVQDMDHENMFWYRQDPGLGLRLIYFSYDVKMKEKGDIPEGYSVSREKKERFSLILESASTNQTSMYLCASRPRAASGGETQYFGPGTRLLVL.

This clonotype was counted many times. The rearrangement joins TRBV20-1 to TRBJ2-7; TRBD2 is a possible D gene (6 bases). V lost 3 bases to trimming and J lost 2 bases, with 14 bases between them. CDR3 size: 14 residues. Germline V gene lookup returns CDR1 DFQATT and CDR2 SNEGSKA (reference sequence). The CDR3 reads CSASVGGYPYEQYF. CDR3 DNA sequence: TGCAGTGCTAGCGTTGGGGGGTACCCCTACGAGCAGTACTTC.

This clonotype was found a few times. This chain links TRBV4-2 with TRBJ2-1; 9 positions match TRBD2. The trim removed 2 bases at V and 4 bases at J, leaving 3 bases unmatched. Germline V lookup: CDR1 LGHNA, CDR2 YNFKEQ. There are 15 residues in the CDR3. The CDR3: CASSQLSGGYNEQFF. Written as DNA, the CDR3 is TGTGCCAGCAGCCAATTGAGCGGGGGGTACAATGAGCAGTTCTTC.

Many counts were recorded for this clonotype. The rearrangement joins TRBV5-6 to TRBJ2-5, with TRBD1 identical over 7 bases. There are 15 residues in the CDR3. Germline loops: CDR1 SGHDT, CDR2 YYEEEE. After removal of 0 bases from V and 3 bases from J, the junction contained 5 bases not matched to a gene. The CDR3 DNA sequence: TGTGCCAGCAGCTTGGTAGGGACAGCCGAAGAGACCCAGTACTTC. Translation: CASSLVGTAEETQYF. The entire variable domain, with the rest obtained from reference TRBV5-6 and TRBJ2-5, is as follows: DAGVTQSPTHLIKTRGQQVTLRCSPKSGHDTVSWYQQALGQGPQFIFQYYEEEERQRGNFPDRFSGHQFPNYSSELNVNALLLGDSALYLCASSLVGTAEETQYFGPGTRLLVL.